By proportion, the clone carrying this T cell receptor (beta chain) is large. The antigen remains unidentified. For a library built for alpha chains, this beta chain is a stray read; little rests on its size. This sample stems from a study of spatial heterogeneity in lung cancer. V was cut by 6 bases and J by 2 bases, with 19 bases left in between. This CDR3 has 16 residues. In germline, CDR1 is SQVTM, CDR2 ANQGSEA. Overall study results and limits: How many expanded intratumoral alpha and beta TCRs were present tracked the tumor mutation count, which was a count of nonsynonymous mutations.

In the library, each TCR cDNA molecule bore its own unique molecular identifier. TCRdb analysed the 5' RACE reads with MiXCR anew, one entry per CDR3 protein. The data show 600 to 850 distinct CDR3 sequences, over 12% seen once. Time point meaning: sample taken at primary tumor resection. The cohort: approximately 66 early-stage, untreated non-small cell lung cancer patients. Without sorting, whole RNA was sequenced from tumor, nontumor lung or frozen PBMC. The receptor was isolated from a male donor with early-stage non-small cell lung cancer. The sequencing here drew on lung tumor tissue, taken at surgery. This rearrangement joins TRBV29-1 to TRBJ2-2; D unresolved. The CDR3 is CSVLKGSSPNTGELFF. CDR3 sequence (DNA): TGCAGCGTCTTAAAGGGAAGCAGCCCAAACACCGGGGAGCTGTTTTTT.